This TCR beta chain was obtained from a study of Ad26.COV2.S vaccination and SARS-CoV-2 variants. For the study at large: Donor got 5x10^10 or 1x10^11 viral particles of Ad26.COV2.S.

Treatment specified: around 19 received Ad26.COV2.S at low or high dose, single or two shots; roughly five received placebo; per-sample allocation not given. Repertoires come from day 63 after the first vaccine or placebo injection. TCRdb keeps only in-frame clones here, not all; method: immunoSEQ multiplex PCR. The repertoire holds approximately 360,000 clones, with about 80% as singletons. This clone has only one observation. The sample was peripheral blood, taken in a trial of Ad26.COV2.S vaccine versus placebo. The sequence was collected from a person aged 18-65 years who received the Ad26.COV2.S COVID-19 vaccine or a placebo.

CDR3 protein: CASSSPPRGTGELFF. The CDR3 DNA sequence: TGTGCCAGCAGTTCTCCACCTAGGGGTACCGGGGAGCTGTTTTTT. The rearrangement joins TRBV27 to TRBJ2-2; maybe TRBD1 (5 bases). The V end lost 4 bases, the J end lost 5 bases, and 14 bases lay between the germline ends. The CDR3 covers 15 residues. Germline loops: CDR1 MNHEY, CDR2 SMNVEV (reference sequence).